What follows is one T cell receptor beta chain and its context. The antigen is not known. These data come from a study of T cell responses to AZD1222 COVID-19 vaccine. Looking at the study overall: The study pooled second doses at about 4 or about 12 weeks.

Method: immunoSEQ multiplex PCR; TCRdb's copy keeps in-frame clones and lacks some. The profile shows roughly 99,000 clones, 87% of them singletons. The germline V gene encodes CDR1 MDHEN and CDR2 SYDVKM. The V gene lost 5 bases and the J gene lost 2 bases, with 12 bases spanning the gap. The CDR3 has 14 residues. Study-wide points: Spike-specific TCR breadth rose after two AZD1222 doses, and depth rose as well. None of the repertoires were sampled until the peak T cell response had passed. Most donors were white British and more were female, and clonal diversity was possibly underestimated.

This TCR derives from an adult in good health. J is TRBJ1-1 and V is TRBV28; D unresolved. This specimen was peripheral blood, taken on day 0 of AZD1222 vaccination. This CDR3 reads CASSPHVENTEAFF. The CDR3 region has the DNA TGTGCCAGCAGTCCCCACGTGGAAAACACTGAAGCTTTCTTT.